One sample yielded the 9 T cell receptor beta chains listed below, sequenced in a study of blood T cell repertoires in COVID-19. Using immunoSEQ multiplex PCR, the repertoire was profiled, and TCRdb retains in-frame clones only, with some absent. The sample holds some 340,000 clones, over 90% seen once. Sequenced material: PBMCs or T cells enriched from blood (not recorded which). All receptors come from a woman under 40 who had been exposed to COVID-19.

This chain connects TRBV5-5 to TRBJ1-6; D possibly corresponds to TRBD1 (5 bases). CDR3 length equals 14 residues. Per the germline V gene, CDR1 is SGHKS and CDR2 is YYEKEE (reference sequence). The V and J ends lost 1 base and 8 bases respectively, with 10 bases between them. The CDR3 protein is CASSLWGLDSPLHF. Written as DNA, the CDR3 is TGTGCCAGCAGCTTGTGGGGACTTGATTCACCCCTCCACTTT.

The chain is built from TRBV4-3 and TRBJ1-5; 11 bases match TRBD1. The V segment lost 3 bases and the J segment 6 bases; nucleotides outside the gene matches: 1. The CDR3 loop spans 14 amino acids. Germline-derived CDR1 and CDR2 are LGHNA and YSLEER. For the CDR3, the DNA is TGCGCCAGCAGCCAGGGACAGGGGGGTCAGCCCCAGCATTTT. Encoded protein: CASSQGQGGQPQHF.

The V gene is TRBV21-1, the J gene TRBJ1-4. TRBV21-1 counts as a pseudogene. This CDR3 has 13 residues. CDR3 loop: CASSNGGSEKLFF. CDR3 DNA sequence: TGTGCCAGCAGCAACGGGGGAAGCGAAAAACTGTTTTTT.

The chain employs TRBV7-8 and TRBJ1-5; 8 bases are a match to TRBD1. CDR1 and CDR2 (germline): SGHVS, FQNEAQ. The CDR3 length is 21 residues. The V gene end was trimmed by 3 bases and the J gene end by 0 bases; junction bases not matched to a gene: 19. CDR3 nucleotides: TGTGCCAGCAGCTTCGGGTACGACAGGGGACGACCGACGTATAGCAATCAGCCCCAGCATTTT. Amino acids: CASSFGYDRGRPTYSNQPQHF.

The rearrangement uses TRBV3-1 (or the pseudogene TRBV3-2) and TRBJ1-2; no clear D. Deletions cut 4 bases from V and 3 bases from J, with 15 bases between. CDR3 length equals 15 residues. CDR1 and CDR2 from the germline V gene are LGHDT and YNNKEL (reference sequence). CDR3 coding DNA: TGTGCCAGCAGCCTTACTACGGGTCTTGACTATGGCTACACCTTC. Its translation is CASSLTTGLDYGYTF.

The J gene is TRBJ2-7, the V gene TRBV19; D is perhaps TRBD1 (6 bases). The CDR3 covers 15 residues. The germline V and J ends were trimmed by 3 bases and 3 bases, with 15 bases remaining between them. Germline V gives CDR1 LNHDA, CDR2 SQIVND (reference sequence). CDR3 amino acids: CASSIGRGPIYEQYF. Written as DNA, the CDR3 is TGTGCCAGTAGTATCGGCAGGGGCCCCATCTACGAGCAGTACTTC.

The rearrangement links TRBV7-2 to TRBJ1-2; D is possibly TRBD1 (6 bases). This CDR3 is built from 15 residues. V was shortened by 5 bases and J by 6 bases, with 19 bases between the two germline ends. Germline lookup yields CDR1 SGHTA and CDR2 FQGNSA. The CDR3 here is CASSPQLYRADGYTF. The CDR3, as DNA: TGTGCCAGCAGCCCGCAGTTATACAGGGCAGATGGCTACACCTTC.

In this sample, this clone turned up once. The chain recombines TRBV21-1 with TRBJ1-2; the DNA was not compared with TRBD1, the D call given in the table. TRBV21-1 is a listed pseudogene. The length of the CDR3 is 14 residues. The CDR3 sequence is CASSTGQGNYGYTF. CDR3 sequence (DNA): TGTGCCAGCAGCACCGGACAGGGGAACTATGGCTACACCTTC.

This clone has a handful of counts. This chain links TRBV15 with TRBJ1-1; D may be TRBD1 (6 bases). Germline-derived CDR1 and CDR2 are LNHNV and YYDKDF (reference sequence). With 6 bases removed from V and 5 bases from J, the gap between germline ends came to 19 bases. There are 15 residues in the CDR3. Written as DNA, the CDR3 is TGTGCCACCAGACCGGGGGCGGGGGTGTTTACTGAAGCTTTCTTT. Protein product: CATRPGAGVFTEAFF.